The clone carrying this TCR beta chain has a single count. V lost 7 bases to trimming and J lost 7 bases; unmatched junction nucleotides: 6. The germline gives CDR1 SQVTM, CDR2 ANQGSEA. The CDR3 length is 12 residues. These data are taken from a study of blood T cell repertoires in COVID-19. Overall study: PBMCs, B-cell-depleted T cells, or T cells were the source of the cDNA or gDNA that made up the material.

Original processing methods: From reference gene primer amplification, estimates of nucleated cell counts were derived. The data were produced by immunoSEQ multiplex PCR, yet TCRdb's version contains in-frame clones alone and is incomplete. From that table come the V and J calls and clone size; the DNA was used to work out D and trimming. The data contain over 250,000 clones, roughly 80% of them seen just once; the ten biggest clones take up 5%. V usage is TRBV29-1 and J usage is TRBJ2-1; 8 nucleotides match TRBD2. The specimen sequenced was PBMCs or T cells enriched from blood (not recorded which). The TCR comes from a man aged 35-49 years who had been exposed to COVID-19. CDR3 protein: CSETGLVNEQFF. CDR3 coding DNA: TGCAGCGAGACGGGACTAGTTAATGAGCAGTTCTTC.